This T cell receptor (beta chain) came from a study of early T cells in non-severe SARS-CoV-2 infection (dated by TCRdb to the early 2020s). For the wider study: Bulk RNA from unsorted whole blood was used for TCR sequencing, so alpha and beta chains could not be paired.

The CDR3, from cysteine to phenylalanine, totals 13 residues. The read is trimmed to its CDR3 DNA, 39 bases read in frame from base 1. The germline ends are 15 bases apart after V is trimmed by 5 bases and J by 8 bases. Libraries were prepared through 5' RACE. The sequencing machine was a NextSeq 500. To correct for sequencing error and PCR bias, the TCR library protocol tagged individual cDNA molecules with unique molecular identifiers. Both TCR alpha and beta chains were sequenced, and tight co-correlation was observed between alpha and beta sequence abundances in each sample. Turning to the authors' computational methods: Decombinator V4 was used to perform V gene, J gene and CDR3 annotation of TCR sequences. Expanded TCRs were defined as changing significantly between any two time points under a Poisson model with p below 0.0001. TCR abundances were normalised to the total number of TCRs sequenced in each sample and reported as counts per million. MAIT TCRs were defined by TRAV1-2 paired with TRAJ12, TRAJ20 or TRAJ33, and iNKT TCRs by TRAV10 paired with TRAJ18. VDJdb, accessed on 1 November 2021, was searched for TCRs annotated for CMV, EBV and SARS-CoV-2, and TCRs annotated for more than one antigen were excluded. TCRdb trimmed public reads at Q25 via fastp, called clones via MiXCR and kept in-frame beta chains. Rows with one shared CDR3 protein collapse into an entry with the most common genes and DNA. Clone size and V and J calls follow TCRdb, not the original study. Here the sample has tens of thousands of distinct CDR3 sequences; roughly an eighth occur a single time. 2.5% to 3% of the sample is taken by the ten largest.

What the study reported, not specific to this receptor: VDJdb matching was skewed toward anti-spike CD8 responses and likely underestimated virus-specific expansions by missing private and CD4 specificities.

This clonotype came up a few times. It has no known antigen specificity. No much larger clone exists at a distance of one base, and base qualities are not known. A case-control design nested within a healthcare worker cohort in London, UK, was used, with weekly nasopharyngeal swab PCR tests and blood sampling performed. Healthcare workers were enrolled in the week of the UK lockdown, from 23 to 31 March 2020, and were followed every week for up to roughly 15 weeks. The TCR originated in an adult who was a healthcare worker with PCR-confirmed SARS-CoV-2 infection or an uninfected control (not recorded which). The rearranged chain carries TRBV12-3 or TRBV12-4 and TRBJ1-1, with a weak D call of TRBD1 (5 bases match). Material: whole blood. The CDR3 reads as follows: CASSRVATAEAFF. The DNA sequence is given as TGTGCCAGCAGTCGAGTGGCGACAGCCGAAGCTTTCTTT.